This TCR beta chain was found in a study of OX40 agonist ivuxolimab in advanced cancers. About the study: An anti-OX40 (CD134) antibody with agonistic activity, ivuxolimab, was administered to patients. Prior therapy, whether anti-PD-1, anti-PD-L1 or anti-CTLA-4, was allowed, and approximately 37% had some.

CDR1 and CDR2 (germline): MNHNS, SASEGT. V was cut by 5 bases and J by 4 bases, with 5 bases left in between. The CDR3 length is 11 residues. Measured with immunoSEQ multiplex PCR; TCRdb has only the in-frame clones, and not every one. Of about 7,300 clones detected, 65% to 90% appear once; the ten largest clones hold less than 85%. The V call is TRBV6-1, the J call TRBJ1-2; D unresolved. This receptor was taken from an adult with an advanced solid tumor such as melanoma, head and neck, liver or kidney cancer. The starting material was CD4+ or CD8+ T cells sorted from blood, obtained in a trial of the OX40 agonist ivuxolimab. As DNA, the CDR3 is TGTGCCAGCAGTCCTGTCTATGGCTACACCTTC. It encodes CASSPVYGYTF.